This T cell receptor (beta chain) is drawn from a study of cytomegalovirus exposure and HLA in healthy donors. Unmatched junction bases numbered 6, after V lost 2 bases and J lost 3 bases. CDR3 length equals 16 residues. CDR1 is SEHNR and CDR2 is FQNEAQ in the germline V gene (reference sequence). Both 60 Vbeta primers and 13 Jbeta primers went into the PCR. The repertoire was sequenced with immunoSEQ multiplex PCR; TCRdb's copy has only in-frame clones and lacks some. The data hold about 230,000 clones, with roughly 81% observed a single time. The chain links TRBV7-9 to TRBJ2-1; 8 nucleotides match TRBD2. The origin of this receptor is a girl aged 2-9 years in good health and CMV-seronegative. The source material was PBMCs. As DNA, the CDR3 is TGTGCCAGCAGCTTAAGTTTAACTAGCGGCTACAATGAGCAGTTCTTC. Translated, it gives CASSLSLTSGYNEQFF.